A single sample is the source of the 22 T cell receptor beta chains below, sequenced in a study of control samples from healthy donors and cancer patients. Sequencing used immunoSEQ multiplex PCR; TCRdb keeps in-frame clones, though not all of them. Among about 170,000 clones listed, about 90% were seen once. Sequenced input: blood. The receptors were sampled from a woman in her twenties or thirties in good health.

V and J are TRBV19 and TRBJ1-1; tentative D call: TRBD1 (6 bases). V dropped 6 bases and J dropped 1 base, with 21 bases sitting between them. Germline assignment: CDR1 LNHDA and CDR2 SQIVND (reference sequence). The CDR3 contains 17 residues. CDR3 protein: CASRPTMGAQGNTEAFF. CDR3 nucleotide sequence: TGTGCCAGTAGACCCACGATGGGGGCGCAAGGGAACACTGAAGCTTTCTTT.

The rearrangement links TRBV6-6 to TRBJ2-1; TRBD2 matches 13 bases. V shed 9 bases, J shed 8 bases, and the junction held 7 bases outside the gene matches. CDR1 is MNHNY and CDR2 is SVGAGI in the germline V gene (reference sequence). The CDR3 is 14 amino acids. The CDR3 nucleotides read TGTGCCAGTAAGACTAGCGGGGGGTATTATGAGCAGTTCTTC. Protein: CASKTSGGYYEQFF.

The chain is built from TRBV4-1 and TRBJ1-2, with 10 bases that match TRBD1. CDR3 length: 15 amino acids. Germline CDR1 reads MGHRA; CDR2 reads YSYEKL. With 1 base clipped from V and 5 bases from J, the junction kept 4 bases outside the gene matches. The CDR3 DNA reads as TGCGCCAGCAGCCAAGCGACAGGGGGCGGGTATGGCTACACCTTC. The encoded protein is CASSQATGGGYGYTF.

The V gene is TRBV5-4, the J gene TRBJ1-6, with D possibly matching TRBD1 (6 bases). Germline CDR1 reads SGHNT; CDR2 reads YYREEE (reference sequence). The CDR3 consists of 16 residues. V lost 4 bases and J 7 bases, leaving 18 bases between the germline ends. The CDR3 reads CASSVWGAGPNSPLHF. The CDR3 coding sequence is TGTGCCAGCAGCGTATGGGGGGCAGGGCCCAATTCACCCCTCCACTTT.

This CDR3 is CASSLLGLETQYF. The CDR3 DNA sequence: TGTGCCAGCAGCTTACTTGGCCTAGAGACCCAGTACTTC. This rearrangement joins TRBV7-9 to TRBJ2-5; D gene unclear. The germline gives CDR1 SEHNR, CDR2 FQNEAQ (reference sequence). V was shortened by 2 bases and J by 4 bases, with 8 bases between the two germline ends. The CDR3 extends over 13 amino acids.

The chain employs TRBV3-1 (or the pseudogene TRBV3-2) and TRBJ2-3; D ambiguous. V was pared by 0 bases and J by 2 bases, with 3 bases between. CDR3 length equals 13 residues. Germline values: CDR1 LGHDT, CDR2 YNNKEL (reference sequence). The CDR3 loop is CASSQEATDTQYF. DNA of the CDR3: TGTGCCAGCAGCCAAGAGGCCACAGATACGCAGTATTTT.

The chain combines TRBV6-5 with TRBJ1-2; no clear D. The CDR3 runs 12 residues. Germline CDR1 MNHEY, CDR2 SVGAGI. With 5 bases removed from V and 3 bases from J, the gap between germline ends came to 7 bases. The CDR3 coding sequence is TGTGCCAGCAGTCTCGACTACTATGGCTACACCTTC. It yields the protein CASSLDYYGYTF.

Concerning this clone itself: One end of the junction fails to match germline, which may point to a read error. The rearrangement links TRBV25-1 to TRBJ1-2, with TRBD1 matching over 7 bases. This CDR3 region has 12 residues. Germline values: CDR1 MGHDK, CDR2 SYGVNS. CDR3 bases: TGTGCCAGCAGCCAAATGACAGGGATCAAAACGTTC. It codes for CASSQMTGIKTF.

This clone was recorded a few times. V usage is TRBV6-1 and J usage is TRBJ2-7, with a weak D call TRBD2 (6 bases). Germline V lookup: CDR1 MNHNS, CDR2 SASEGT. The CDR3 extends over 15 amino acids. CDR3 in DNA: TGTGCCAGCAGTAAAGCGGGTTCTTTTTCGGGAGAGCAGTACGTC. This encodes CASSKAGSFSGEQYV.

The chain links TRBV5-6 to TRBJ1-5; the D gene is possibly TRBD1 (6 bases). This CDR3 is 12 amino acids long. The germline V and J ends were trimmed by 5 bases and 6 bases, with 9 bases remaining between them. Germline V gene sequence: CDR1 SGHDT, CDR2 YYEEEE. This CDR3 is CASSPGVQPQHF. For the CDR3, the DNA is TGTGCCAGCAGTCCAGGGGTTCAGCCCCAGCATTTT.

This clone was counted between two and nine times. The V call is TRBV24-1, the J call TRBJ2-1; 14 bases match TRBD2. Germline values: CDR1 KGHDR, CDR2 SFDVKD. V gave up 4 bases and J gave up 10 bases; unmatched junction bases: 8. The CDR3 runs to 16 residues. The CDR3 sequence: CATSERGLAGVSEQFF. In nucleotides, the CDR3 is TGTGCCACCAGTGAACGGGGACTAGCGGGAGTAAGCGAGCAGTTCTTC.

The chain recombines TRBV7-9 with TRBJ2-2; 8 nucleotides match TRBD1. Germline CDR1 SEHNR, CDR2 FQNEAQ (reference sequence). CDR3 length: 14 amino acids. V was clipped by 5 bases and J by 1 base; unmatched bases: 0. In DNA form, the CDR3 reads TGTGCCAGCAGCGGGACAGGGAACACCGGGGAGCTGTTTTTT. It translates to CASSGTGNTGELFF.

The J gene is TRBJ2-3, the V gene TRBV11-1; 10 bases agree with TRBD2. CDR1 is SGHAT, CDR2 FQDESV, per germline (reference sequence). The CDR3 consists of 15 residues. Trimming removed 5 bases from V and 9 bases from J; junction bases left unmatched: 11. The DNA for the CDR3 is TGTGCCAGCAGCCTTATAGCGGGAGGAGGAGACACGCAGTATTTT. Its protein product is CASSLIAGGGDTQYF.

In nucleotides, the CDR3 is TGCGCCAGCAGCTTGGCTGACAAGCGCTCTGGGGCCAACGTCCTGACTTTC. Its translation is CASSLADKRSGANVLTF. The chain links TRBV5-1 to TRBJ2-6; D is undetermined. CDR3 length equals 17 residues. CDR1 SGHRS and CDR2 YFSETQ come from the germline V gene. The V gene lost 0 bases and the J gene lost 0 bases, with 10 bases spanning the gap.

This clone was seen only a few times. V and J are TRBV12-3 or TRBV12-4 and TRBJ1-1; no definite D call. CDR3 length: 10 amino acids. Trimming took 7 bases from V and 7 from J, leaving 7 bases between them. The CDR3 DNA is TGTGCCAGCATCGGGAGTGAAGCTTTCTTT. This translates into CASIGSEAFF.

On this clone: Distinct nucleotide sequences in the sample also encode this CDR3. CDR3 bases: TGTGCCAGCAGTTTCGTAGGTTACGAGCAGTACTTC. Residues: CASSFVGYEQYF. V usage is TRBV28 and J usage is TRBJ2-7; D remains ambiguous. This CDR3 region has 12 residues. Trimming took 3 bases from V and 4 from J, leaving 7 bases between them. Germline CDR1 MDHEN, CDR2 SYDVKM.

The chain links TRBV6-6 to TRBJ2-7, with 10 nucleotides matching TRBD1. The CDR3 extends over 16 amino acids. Losses at the gene ends were 2 bases for V and 0 bases for J; bases not matched to a gene: 4. Germline loops: CDR1 MNHNY, CDR2 SVGAGI (reference sequence). CDR3: CASSYPTGGYSYEQYF. CDR3 DNA sequence: TGTGCCAGCAGTTACCCGACAGGGGGCTACTCCTACGAGCAGTACTTC.

In this sample, this clone turned up once. The chain couples TRBV12-2 to TRBJ2-4; the D segment call TRBD2 is taken from the table without a DNA check. TRBV12-2 is listed as a pseudogene. The CDR3 is made up of 21 amino acids. CDR3 DNA sequence: TGTGCAAGTCGCCGCCCGGGTCTAGCGGGAGGGCTTATTCGGGCCAAAAACATTCAGTACTTC. It codes for CASRRPGLAGGLIRAKNIQYF.

The chain employs TRBV25-1 and TRBJ1-5; no firm D call. The germline V gene has CDR1 MGHDK and CDR2 SYGVNS. The CDR3 runs 14 residues. Trimming took off 1 base at V and 3 bases at J, with 7 bases between the two ends. The CDR3 DNA follows: TGTGCCAGCAGTGAATGGGCAGACAATCAGCCCCAGCATTTT. Its translation is CASSEWADNQPQHF.

The genes are TRBV24-1 and TRBJ2-5; D might be TRBD1 (6 bases). The CDR3 covers 14 residues. V was shortened by 0 bases and J by 5 bases, with 9 bases between the two germline ends. The germline V gene encodes CDR1 KGHDR and CDR2 SFDVKD. CDR3 sequence: CATSDLNRAETQYF. Here the CDR3 DNA reads TGTGCCACCAGTGATTTGAACAGGGCTGAGACCCAGTACTTC.

The chain couples TRBV7-6 to TRBJ1-1, with D tentatively TRBD1 (6 bases). Germline CDR1 and CDR2: SGHVS and FNYEAQ. Trimming cost V 5 bases and J 2 bases, with 21 bases left between them. The CDR3 is 17 residues long. The CDR3 is CASSLLGGGLFNTEAFF. The CDR3 DNA reads TGTGCCAGCAGCCTACTGGGAGGGGGGCTATTTAACACTGAAGCTTTCTTT.

The rearrangement uses TRBV24-1 and TRBJ2-3; D tentatively fits TRBD1 or TRBD2 (6 bases each). Trimming removed 2 bases from V and 6 bases from J, with 20 bases in between. CDR3 length equals 17 residues. CDR1 is KGHDR, CDR2 SFDVKD, per germline. As DNA, the CDR3 is TGTGCCACCAGTGATTCCCTCGGTGGGGGGCAATCGGATACGCAGTATTTT. Amino acid sequence: CATSDSLGGGQSDTQYF.